The rows below give T cell receptor beta chains drawn from one sample of a study of blood T cell repertoires in COVID-19. Assay used: immunoSEQ multiplex PCR; TCRdb lists only in-frame clones, some missing. The table has 100,000 to 110,000 clones, about 90% seen once. The sample comprised peripheral blood. These receptors were obtained from a man aged 25-40 years in a cohort sampled during active COVID-19. Each CDR3 is given with its conserved first and last residue. A D gene is named only where the DNA matches it firmly. Not all rows give a size; the values are once, few, many and, for expanded clones, a class.

abundance: .; d_gene: TRBD2; len: 13; v_gene: TRBV29-1; j_gene: TRBJ2-1; CDR3nt: TGCAGCGTTGTTCTAGCGGGGGACAATGAGCAGTTCTTC; CDR3aa: CSVVLAGDNEQFF
abundance: .; d_gene: .; len: 12; v_gene: TRBV12-3/TRBV12-4; j_gene: TRBJ2-7; CDR3nt: TGTGCCAGCAGCCACGACATTTACGAGCAGTACTTC; CDR3aa: CASSHDIYEQYF
abundance: .; d_gene: TRBD1; len: 17; v_gene: TRBV27; j_gene: TRBJ1-6; CDR3nt: TGTGCCAGCAGTTTTCCGCCGGGACAGGGGACTAATTCACCCCTCCACTTT; CDR3aa: CASSFPPGQGTNSPLHF
abundance: once; d_gene: .; len: 15; v_gene: TRBV6-2/TRBV6-3; j_gene: TRBJ1-4; CDR3nt: TGTGCCAGCAGTACCCTACAGGGATGGAATGAAAAACTGTTTTTT; CDR3aa: CASSTLQGWNEKLFF
abundance: .; d_gene: .; len: 16; v_gene: TRBV7-2; j_gene: TRBJ2-5; CDR3nt: TGTGCCAGCAGCTTAGCGGTGGTTAGCGCCCAAGAGACCCAGTACTTC; CDR3aa: CASSLAVVSAQETQYF
abundance: .; d_gene: .; len: 12; v_gene: TRBV30; j_gene: TRBJ2-7; CDR3nt: TGTGCCTGGAGTGTACGGGGCTACGAGCAGTACTTC; CDR3aa: CAWSVRGYEQYF
abundance: .; d_gene: .; len: 16; v_gene: TRBV28; j_gene: TRBJ2-7; CDR3nt: TGTGCCAGCACCCGGTGGAGCGGAGGCATTATGGACGAGCAGTACTTC; CDR3aa: CASTRWSGGIMDEQYF
abundance: .; d_gene: .; len: 13; v_gene: TRBV30; j_gene: TRBJ2-7; CDR3nt: TGTGCCTGGAGTGTAATGTCAGGGAACGAGCAGTACTTC; CDR3aa: CAWSVMSGNEQYF
abundance: .; d_gene: TRBD2; len: 13; v_gene: TRBV30; j_gene: TRBJ2-1; CDR3nt: TGTGCCTGGAGTACTAGCGGAGGCAATGAGCAGTTCTTC; CDR3aa: CAWSTSGGNEQFF
abundance: few; d_gene: .; len: 11; v_gene: TRBV20-1; j_gene: TRBJ1-1; CDR3nt: TGCAGTGCCCAGGGTACGGATGAAGCTTTCTTT; CDR3aa: CSAQGTDEAFF
abundance: .; d_gene: TRBD2; len: 17; v_gene: TRBV10-3; j_gene: TRBJ2-3; CDR3nt: TGTGCCATCAGTGACCCTATTGAGGCGGGGGGGCCAGATACGCAGTATTTT; CDR3aa: CAISDPIEAGGPDTQYF
abundance: .; d_gene: .; len: 11; v_gene: TRBV2; j_gene: TRBJ1-4; CDR3nt: TGTGCCAGCAGTAACCGGGAAAAACTGTTTTTT; CDR3aa: CASSNREKLFF
abundance: .; d_gene: TRBD1; len: 14; v_gene: TRBV19; j_gene: TRBJ2-2; CDR3nt: TGTGCCAGTAGGGACAGGTTGAGGACCGGGGAGCTGTTTTTT; CDR3aa: CASRDRLRTGELFF
abundance: once; d_gene: .; len: 14; v_gene: TRBV5-1; j_gene: TRBJ1-1; CDR3nt: TGCGCCAGCAGCTTATCGGCGGTGAACACTGAAGCTTTCTTT; CDR3aa: CASSLSAVNTEAFF
abundance: .; d_gene: .; len: 13; v_gene: TRBV12-3/TRBV12-4; j_gene: TRBJ2-2; CDR3nt: TGTGCCAGCAGAGGAGTAGGCACCGGGGAGCTGTTTTTT; CDR3aa: CASRGVGTGELFF
abundance: .; d_gene: .; len: 15; v_gene: TRBV11-2; j_gene: TRBJ2-2; CDR3nt: TGTGCCAGCACCTCCCAGGGGCTCGACACCGGGGAGCTGTTTTTT; CDR3aa: CASTSQGLDTGELFF
abundance: .; d_gene: .; len: 15; v_gene: TRBV7-2; j_gene: TRBJ2-7; CDR3nt: TGTGCCAGCAGCTTAGCGAACGGGGGTTCCTACGAGCAGTACTTC; CDR3aa: CASSLANGGSYEQYF
abundance: .; d_gene: TRBD1; len: 14; v_gene: TRBV3-1/TRBV3-2; j_gene: TRBJ1-5; CDR3nt: TGTGCCAGCAGCCGGACAGGGGGAAGTCAGCCCCAGCATTTT; CDR3aa: CASSRTGGSQPQHF
abundance: medium-sized; d_gene: TRBD2; len: 16; v_gene: TRBV7-9; j_gene: TRBJ2-1; CDR3nt: TGTGCCAGCAGCCATACTAGCGGGGGCTCTTTCAATGAGCAGTTCTTC; CDR3aa: CASSHTSGGSFNEQFF
abundance: .; d_gene: TRBD2; len: 17; v_gene: TRBV5-1; j_gene: TRBJ2-7; CDR3nt: TGCGCCAGCAGCTTTGGGACTAGCGGGGTCTCCTCCTACGAGCAGTACTTC; CDR3aa: CASSFGTSGVSSYEQYF
abundance: .; d_gene: TRBD1; len: 19; v_gene: TRBV3-1/TRBV3-2; j_gene: TRBJ1-5; CDR3nt: TGTGCCAGCAGCCAAGACCCGGGGACAGGTCCCTATAGCAATCAGCCCCAGCATTTT; CDR3aa: CASSQDPGTGPYSNQPQHF
abundance: .; d_gene: .; len: 16; v_gene: TRBV7-9; j_gene: TRBJ1-6; CDR3nt: TGTGCCAGCAGCTTAGCAGTGAGTTTGGGCAATTCACCCCTCCACTTT; CDR3aa: CASSLAVSLGNSPLHF
abundance: .; d_gene: .; len: 16; v_gene: TRBV4-1; j_gene: TRBJ1-3; CDR3nt: TGCGCCAGCAGCCAAGGTCCGGGACACGGGGGAAACACCATATATTTT; CDR3aa: CASSQGPGHGGNTIYF
abundance: few; d_gene: TRBD1; len: 17; v_gene: TRBV24-1; j_gene: TRBJ1-5; CDR3nt: TGTGCCACCAGTGATTTGAGGCCCGACAGGGGGTATCAGCCCCAGCATTTT; CDR3aa: CATSDLRPDRGYQPQHF
abundance: .; d_gene: TRBD1; len: 13; v_gene: TRBV28; j_gene: TRBJ1-1; CDR3nt: TGTGCCAGCAGAGGGGGCTGGGGCACTGAAGCTTTCTTT; CDR3aa: CASRGGWGTEAFF
abundance: once; d_gene: TRBD2; len: 16; v_gene: TRBV10-3; j_gene: TRBJ2-2; CDR3nt: TGTGCCATCAGTGTGCGGCTAGCGGGGAACACCGGGGAGCTGTTTTTT; CDR3aa: CAISVRLAGNTGELFF
abundance: .; d_gene: .; len: 10; v_gene: TRBV20-1; j_gene: TRBJ2-5; CDR3nt: TGCAGTGCTAGTAGCTCGACCCAGTACTTC; CDR3aa: CSASSSTQYF
abundance: .; d_gene: .; len: 16; v_gene: TRBV15; j_gene: TRBJ1-2; CDR3nt: TGTGCCACCAGCACCCCCAGCAGAGGTTGGAGCTATGGCTACACCTTC; CDR3aa: CATSTPSRGWSYGYTF
abundance: .; d_gene: .; len: 12; v_gene: TRBV5-1; j_gene: TRBJ1-2; CDR3nt: TGCGCCAGCAGCTCCCGGGGGGGTGGCTACACCTTC; CDR3aa: CASSSRGGGYTF
abundance: .; d_gene: .; len: 14; v_gene: TRBV25-1; j_gene: TRBJ1-2; CDR3nt: TGTGCCAGCAGTGAATCCGAGTCTATCTATGGCTACACCTTC; CDR3aa: CASSESESIYGYTF
abundance: .; d_gene: .; len: 14; v_gene: TRBV5-1; j_gene: TRBJ1-2; CDR3nt: TGCGCCAGCAGCTTGACGGGGGAAGCCTATGGCTACACCTTC; CDR3aa: CASSLTGEAYGYTF
abundance: .; d_gene: .; len: 13; v_gene: TRBV19; j_gene: TRBJ1-3; CDR3nt: TGTGCCAGTACACAGGCCGAGGAAAACACCATATATTTT; CDR3aa: CASTQAEENTIYF
abundance: .; d_gene: TRBD1; len: 14; v_gene: TRBV6-5; j_gene: TRBJ1-6; CDR3nt: TGTGCCAGTACGAGGGACAGGGAAAGTTCACCCCTCCACTTT; CDR3aa: CASTRDRESSPLHF
abundance: .; d_gene: .; len: 14; v_gene: TRBV12-5; j_gene: TRBJ1-6; CDR3nt: TGTGCTAGTGGTTTGAACAGGGCTTGGTCACCCCTCCACTTT; CDR3aa: CASGLNRAWSPLHF
abundance: .; d_gene: TRBD1; len: 15; v_gene: TRBV6-6; j_gene: TRBJ1-5; CDR3nt: TGTGCCAGCCGCCCCGGGCAGGGGGCCATCCAGGCCCAGCATTTT; CDR3aa: CASRPGQGAIQAQHF
abundance: once; d_gene: .; len: 15; v_gene: TRBV6-1; j_gene: TRBJ1-6; CDR3nt: TGTGCCAGCAGTGAAGAGGAGGGTGCTAATTCACCCCTCCACTTT; CDR3aa: CASSEEEGANSPLHF
abundance: once; d_gene: .; len: 15; v_gene: TRBV11-2; j_gene: TRBJ2-7; CDR3nt: TGTGCCAGCAGCTTGCAACGCCCGACTTCCCACGAGCAGTACTTC; CDR3aa: CASSLQRPTSHEQYF